The 22 T cell receptor beta chains presented below share a single source sample, sequenced in a study of cytomegalovirus exposure and HLA in healthy donors. Vbeta (60) and Jbeta (13) primers were used in the PCR. The table came from immunoSEQ multiplex PCR; TCRdb's copy has only in-frame clones and leaves some out. The table shows around 190,000 clones, with 65% to 90% occurring only once. The sequenced sample consisted of PBMCs. These receptors all stem from a woman in her forties or fifties in good health and CMV-seronegative.

V usage is TRBV6-5 and J usage is TRBJ2-7; the D gene is possibly TRBD1 (5 bases). There are 14 residues in the CDR3. V lost 0 bases to trimming and J lost 2 bases, with 8 bases between them. From germline, CDR1 is MNHEY and CDR2 SVGAGI. The CDR3 here is CASSYSLGAYEQYF. The CDR3 DNA sequence: TGTGCCAGCAGTTACTCGTTAGGGGCCTACGAGCAGTACTTC.

The chain links TRBV5-4 to TRBJ2-5; no clear D gene. Gene TRBJ2-7 matches the end of the DNA better, so the J call may be wrong. CDR1 is SGHNT and CDR2 is YYREEE in the germline V gene (reference sequence). CDR3 length equals 13 residues. CDR3 coding DNA: TGTGCCAGCAGCTTGGCAGCGCGTGGCGAGCAGTACTTC. Translation gives CASSLAARGEQYF.

This sequence joins TRBV11-3 and TRBJ2-1; a possible D gene is TRBD1 (6 bases). Per germline, CDR1 SGHNT and CDR2 YENEEA. Trimming took 4 bases from V and 0 from J, leaving 13 bases between them. The length of the CDR3 is 16 residues. As DNA, the CDR3 is TGTGCCAGCAGCTCCGGACAGCTGCGCTCCTACAATGAGCAGTTCTTC. The encoded protein is CASSSGQLRSYNEQFF. The entire variable domain, with the rest obtained from reference TRBV11-3 and TRBJ2-1, is as follows: EAGVVQSPRYKIIEKKQPVAFWCNPISGHNTLYWYLQNLGQGPELLIRYENEEAVDDSQLPKDRFSAERLKGVDSTLKIQPAELGDSAVYLCASSSGQLRSYNEQFFGPGTRLTVL.

A single count supports this clone. V usage is TRBV9 and J usage is TRBJ2-3; 9 positions match TRBD2. The CDR3 loop spans 16 amino acids. Trimming at V came to 2 bases and at J to 0 bases, leaving 4 bases not matched to a gene. Germline CDR1 and CDR2: SGDLS and YYNGEE. The DNA of the CDR3 is TGTGCCAGCAGCGTTTGGCTAGCGGGGAGCACAGATACGCAGTATTTT. Protein sequence: CASSVWLAGSTDTQYF. The full variable domain, completed using reference TRBV9 and TRBJ2-3, is DSGVTQTPKHLITATGQRVTLRCSPRSGDLSVYWYQQSLDQGLQFLIQYYNGEERAKGNILERFSAQQFPDLHSELNLSSLELGDSALYFCASSVWLAGSTDTQYFGPGTRLTVL.

The chain uses TRBV6-1 and TRBJ2-7; D perhaps matches TRBD2 (6 bases). The length of the CDR3 is 12 residues. Trimming took off 8 bases at V and 2 bases at J, with 10 bases between the two ends. Looked up from germline, CDR1 is MNHNS and CDR2 is SASEGT. The CDR3 spells CASLGGTYEQYF. DNA for the CDR3: TGTGCCAGCCTGGGCGGGACCTACGAGCAGTACTTC.

The chain recombines TRBV5-1 with TRBJ2-7; 8 nucleotides agree with TRBD1. Germline assignment: CDR1 SGHRS and CDR2 YFSETQ. The CDR3 has 14 amino acids. The V gene end was trimmed by 4 bases and the J gene end by 3 bases; junction bases not matched to a gene: 6. Here the CDR3 DNA reads TGCGCCAGCAGCGACGGACAGGGACTCTACGAGCAGTACTTC. This sequence encodes CASSDGQGLYEQYF.

The rearrangement uses TRBV30 and TRBJ1-6; D may be TRBD1 (6 bases). The V gene lost 7 bases and the J gene lost 7 bases, with 11 bases spanning the gap. Germline V gene lookup returns CDR1 GTSNPN and CDR2 SVGIG (reference sequence). This CDR3 spans 12 amino acids. CDR3 in amino acids: CASDRLNSPLHF. For the CDR3, the DNA is TGTGCCTCCGACAGGCTAAATTCACCCCTCCACTTT.

The chain is built from TRBV9 and TRBJ2-3; possibly TRBD1 for D (6 bases). V was pared by 3 bases and J by 4 bases, with 9 bases between. CDR1 is SGDLS, CDR2 YYNGEE, per germline. CDR3 size: 13 residues. CDR3 DNA sequence: TGTGCCAGCAGCGAGGGGGTTTCAGATACGCAGTATTTT. Protein sequence: CASSEGVSDTQYF.

The V call is TRBV5-1, the J call TRBJ2-1; TRBD2 agrees at 12 bases. V lost 6 bases to trimming and J lost 5 bases; unmatched junction nucleotides: 3. The CDR3 has 14 amino acids. CDR1 SGHRS and CDR2 YFSETQ come from the germline V gene. The CDR3 DNA follows: TGCGCCAGCATGACTAGCGGGGGTCACAATGAGCAGTTCTTC. This translates into CASMTSGGHNEQFF.

V gene TRBV5-1 combines with J gene TRBJ2-5, with 8 bases identical to TRBD1. The CDR3 covers 15 residues. Germline V gene lookup returns CDR1 SGHRS and CDR2 YFSETQ. V lost 1 base, J lost 2 bases, and 4 bases stayed unmatched. The CDR3 DNA follows: TGCGCCAGCAGCTTGACAGGGGGGCCTCAAGAGACCCAGTACTTC. It translates to CASSLTGGPQETQYF.

This clone appeared a few times. The chain carries TRBV5-1 and TRBJ1-4; TRBD1 is a possible D gene (5 bases). This CDR3 is 15 amino acids long. In germline, CDR1 is SGHRS, CDR2 YFSETQ. Trimming removed 0 bases from V and 8 bases from J, with 14 bases in between. In DNA form, the CDR3 reads TGCGCCAGCAGCTTGGGGGGGGGAAAATCCGAAAAACTGTTTTTT. It specifies CASSLGGGKSEKLFF.

J is TRBJ2-3 and V is TRBV7-3; 10 bases line up with TRBD2. CDR1 is SGHTA and CDR2 is FQGTGA in the germline V gene. V lost 1 base and J lost 5; bases outside the gene matches: 6. The CDR3 is made up of 16 amino acids. CDR3 bases: TGTGCCAGCAGCTTAAAACTTCTAGCGGGAGAAGATACGCAGTATTTT. Translating gives CASSLKLLAGEDTQYF.

J is TRBJ2-1 and V is TRBV18; 10 bases fit TRBD2. V lost 5 bases to trimming and J lost 1 base; unmatched junction nucleotides: 8. CDR3 size: 17 residues. Germline V gives CDR1 KGHSH, CDR2 LQKENI. The CDR3 region is CASSVRTSGTSYNEQFF. CDR3 DNA sequence: TGTGCCAGCTCAGTTCGGACTAGCGGAACTTCCTACAATGAGCAGTTCTTC. Looking up the rest from reference TRBV18 and TRBJ2-1 gives the full variable domain: NAGVMQNPRHLVRRRGQEARLRCSPMKGHSHVYWYRQLPEEGLKFMVYLQKENIIDESGMPKERFSAEFPKEGPSILRIQQVVRGDSAAYFCASSVRTSGTSYNEQFFGPGTRLTVL.

The CDR3, as DNA: TGTGCCAGTAAGGCGGGATACACCTACAATGAGCAGTTCTTC. Its translation: CASKAGYTYNEQFF. The chain couples TRBV19 to TRBJ2-1, with a tentative D call TRBD2 (6 bases). The CDR3 sequence is 14 residues long. Trimming stripped 7 bases from V and 2 bases from J, with 12 bases between. The V gene's germline CDR1 is LNHDA and CDR2 SQIVND (reference sequence).

V and J are TRBV6-1 and TRBJ2-5; 8 nucleotides match TRBD2. The CDR3 totals 18 residues. Trimming at V came to 4 bases and at J to 5 bases, leaving 18 bases not matched to a gene. Germline assignment: CDR1 MNHNS and CDR2 SASEGT. CDR3: CASSALDYGLERGETQYF. As DNA, the CDR3 is TGTGCCAGCAGTGCCTTGGATTACGGTCTTGAGCGGGGGGAGACCCAGTACTTC.

The rearrangement uses TRBV11-2 and TRBJ2-1; D uncertain. The CDR3 loop spans 16 amino acids. CDR1 SGHAT and CDR2 FQNNGV come from the germline V gene. The V end lost 7 bases, the J end lost 0 bases, and 16 bases lay between the germline ends. DNA for the CDR3: TGTGCCAGCATTCCAGGTGGCGCCAGCTCCTACAATGAGCAGTTCTTC. It translates to CASIPGGASSYNEQFF.

The chain recombines TRBV27 with TRBJ2-7, with 9 nucleotides matching TRBD2. The V gene end was trimmed by 5 bases and the J gene end by 3 bases; junction bases not matched to a gene: 8. The CDR3 covers 15 residues. CDR1 is MNHEY, CDR2 SMNVEV, per germline (reference sequence). CDR3 sequence: CASSDIAGDGYEQYF. The CDR3 DNA sequence: TGTGCCAGCAGTGATATAGCGGGAGATGGCTACGAGCAGTACTTC.

The V call is TRBV11-2, the J call TRBJ2-1; 12 bases are a match to TRBD2. The V gene end was trimmed by 5 bases and the J gene end by 7 bases; junction bases not matched to a gene: 6. The CDR3 is 15 residues long. Germline V gives CDR1 SGHAT, CDR2 FQNNGV. CDR3 protein: CASSRLAGEGNEQFF. CDR3 nucleotide sequence: TGTGCCAGCAGCAGACTAGCGGGAGAAGGTAATGAGCAGTTCTTC.

The CDR3 DNA is TGTGCCAGTAGTTCCCTTAAGCCCCGCCTCCCCGGGGAGCTGTTTTTT. It codes for CASSSLKPRLPGELFF. This chain connects TRBV19 to TRBJ2-2, with D hard to call. V lost 5 bases, J lost 6 bases, and 19 bases lay in between. CDR3 length: 16 residues. CDR1 is LNHDA and CDR2 is SQIVND in the germline V gene (reference sequence).

The V and J genes are TRBV7-8 and TRBJ1-5; no firm D call. Germline assignment: CDR1 SGHVS and CDR2 FQNEAQ. V was cut by 2 bases and J by 4 bases, with 9 bases left in between. The CDR3 runs to 14 residues. In DNA, the CDR3 is TGTGCCAGCAGCTTACACGAGAGGAATCAGCCCCAGCATTTT. This encodes CASSLHERNQPQHF.

The chain employs TRBV27 and TRBJ2-1, with TRBD2 matching 9 bases. The V and J ends lost 5 bases and 6 bases, in that order; junction bases with no gene match: 14. Germline lookup yields CDR1 MNHEY and CDR2 SMNVEV (reference sequence). This CDR3 is 17 amino acids long. The CDR3 region is CASSGVVVAGVGNEQFF. The CDR3 DNA reads TGTGCCAGCAGTGGGGTAGTGGTAGCGGGAGTAGGCAATGAGCAGTTCTTC.

In its sample, this clone was seen a few times. V gene TRBV7-9 combines with J gene TRBJ2-7, with D possibly matching TRBD2 (6 bases). CDR3 size: 17 residues. Per germline, CDR1 SEHNR and CDR2 FQNEAQ (reference sequence). V shed 4 bases and J shed 0 bases, with 19 bases lying between them. The CDR3 loop reads CASSSLKEGRSSYEQYF. The DNA for the CDR3 is TGTGCCAGCAGCTCCCTGAAGGAGGGAAGGAGCTCCTACGAGCAGTACTTC.